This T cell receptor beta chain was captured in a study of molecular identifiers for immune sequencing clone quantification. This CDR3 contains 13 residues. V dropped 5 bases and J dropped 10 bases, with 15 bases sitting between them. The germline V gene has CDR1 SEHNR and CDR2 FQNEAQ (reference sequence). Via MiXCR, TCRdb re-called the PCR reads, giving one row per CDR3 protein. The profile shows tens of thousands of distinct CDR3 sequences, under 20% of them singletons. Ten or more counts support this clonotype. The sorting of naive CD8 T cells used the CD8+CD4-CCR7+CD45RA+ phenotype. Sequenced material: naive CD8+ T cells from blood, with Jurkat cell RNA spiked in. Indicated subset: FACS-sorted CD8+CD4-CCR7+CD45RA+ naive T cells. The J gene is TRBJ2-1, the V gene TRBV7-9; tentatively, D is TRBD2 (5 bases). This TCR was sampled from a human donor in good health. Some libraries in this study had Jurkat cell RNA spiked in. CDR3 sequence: CASSPPLTGEQFF. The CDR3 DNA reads TGTGCCAGCAGCCCACCCCTCACGGGGGAGCAGTTCTTC.